The 3 T cell receptor beta chains given below trace back to one sample, sequenced in a study of CD8 T cells in Susac syndrome. With random hexamers, roughly 0.5 to 1 ug RNA was reverse transcribed. In TCRdb, the immunoSEQ multiplex PCR reads were re-called with MiXCR into one record per CDR3 protein. The sample lists about 140,000 distinct CDR3 sequences; over 90% were seen once. The specimen sequenced was CD4+ T cells from PBMCs. These receptors originate from a human donor with Susac syndrome.

This chain joins TRBV3-1 and TRBJ2-1; 8 positions agree with TRBD1. Germline V gives CDR1 LGHDT, CDR2 YNNKEL (reference sequence). V gave up 4 bases and J gave up 9 bases; unmatched junction bases: 14. The CDR3 loop spans 16 amino acids. The CDR3, as DNA: TGTGCCAGCAGCCCCGAGCAGCGGACAGGGTCCAGTGAGCAGTTCTTC. Translated: CASSPEQRTGSSEQFF.

The CDR3, as DNA: TGTGCCAGCAGCCGGGGGACGTCGGATGGCTACACCTTC. Amino acids: CASSRGTSDGYTF. This chain links TRBV7-9 with TRBJ1-2, with D tentatively TRBD1 (5 bases). The CDR3 totals 13 residues. The germline V and J ends were trimmed by 5 bases and 6 bases, with 13 bases remaining between them. Germline CDR1 and CDR2: SEHNR and FQNEAQ (reference sequence).

The chain carries TRBV27 and TRBJ2-1, with D possibly called TRBD1 or TRBD2 (5 bases each). Trimming left V 3 bases short and J 5 bases short, with 11 bases between. This CDR3 is built from 14 residues. Germline lookup yields CDR1 MNHEY and CDR2 SMNVEV (reference sequence). As DNA, the CDR3 is TGTGCCAGCAGTTTCGCCGGGGCTAACAATGAGCAGTTCTTC. It codes for CASSFAGANNEQFF.